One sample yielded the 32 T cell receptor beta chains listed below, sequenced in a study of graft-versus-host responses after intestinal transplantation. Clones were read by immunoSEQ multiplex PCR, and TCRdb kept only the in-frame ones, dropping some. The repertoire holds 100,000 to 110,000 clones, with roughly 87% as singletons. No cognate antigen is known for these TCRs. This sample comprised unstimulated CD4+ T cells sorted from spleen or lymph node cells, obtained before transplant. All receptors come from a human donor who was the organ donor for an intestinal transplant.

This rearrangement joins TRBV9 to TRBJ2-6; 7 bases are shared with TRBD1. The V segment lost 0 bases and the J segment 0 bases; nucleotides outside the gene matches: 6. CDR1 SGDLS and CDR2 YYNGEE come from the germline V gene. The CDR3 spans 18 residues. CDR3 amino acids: CASSVGGQRASGANVLTF. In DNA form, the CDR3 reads TGTGCCAGCAGCGTAGGGGGACAGAGGGCCTCTGGGGCCAACGTCCTGACTTTC.

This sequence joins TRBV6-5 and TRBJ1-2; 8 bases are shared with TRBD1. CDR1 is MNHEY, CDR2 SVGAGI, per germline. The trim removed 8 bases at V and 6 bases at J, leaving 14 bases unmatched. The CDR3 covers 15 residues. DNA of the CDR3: TGTGCCAGCTGCCCCGGAGTGGACAGGGCGGATGGCTACACCTTC. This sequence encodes CASCPGVDRADGYTF.

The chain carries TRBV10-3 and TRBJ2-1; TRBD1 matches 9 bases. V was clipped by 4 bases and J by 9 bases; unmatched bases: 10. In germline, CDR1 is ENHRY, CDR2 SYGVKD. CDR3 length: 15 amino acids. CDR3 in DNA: TGTGCCATCAGTGGGCCCTGGACAGGGGAAGGTGAGCAGTTCTTC. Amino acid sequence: CAISGPWTGEGEQFF.

CDR3 region: CASSSGLGEKLFF. The CDR3 nucleotides are TGTGCCAGCAGCTCCGGACTCGGTGAAAAACTGTTTTTT. This sequence joins TRBV7-3 and TRBJ1-4, with D unresolved. This CDR3 spans 13 amino acids. V was clipped by 4 bases and J by 7 bases, with 10 bases between them. Per the germline V gene, CDR1 is SGHTA and CDR2 is FQGTGA.

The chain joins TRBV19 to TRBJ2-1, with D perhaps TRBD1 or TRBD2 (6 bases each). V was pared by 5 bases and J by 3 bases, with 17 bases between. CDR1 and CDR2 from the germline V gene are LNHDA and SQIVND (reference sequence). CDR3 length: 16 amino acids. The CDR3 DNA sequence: TGTGCCAGTAGTGCTTCGACTAGGGGGTACTACAATGAGCAGTTCTTC. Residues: CASSASTRGYYNEQFF.

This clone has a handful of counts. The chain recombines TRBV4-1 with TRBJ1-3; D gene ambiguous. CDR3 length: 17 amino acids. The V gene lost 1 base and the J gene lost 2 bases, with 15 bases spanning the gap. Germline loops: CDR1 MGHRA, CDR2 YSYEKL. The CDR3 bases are TGCGCCAGCAGCCAAGTCCTTAAGGGAAGTACTGGAAACACCATATATTTT. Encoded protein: CASSQVLKGSTGNTIYF.

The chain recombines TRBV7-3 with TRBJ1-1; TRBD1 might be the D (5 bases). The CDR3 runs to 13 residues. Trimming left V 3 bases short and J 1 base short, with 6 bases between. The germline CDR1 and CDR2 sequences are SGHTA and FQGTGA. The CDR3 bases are TGTGCCAGCAGCTTCCAGGGGAACACTGAAGCTTTCTTT. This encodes CASSFQGNTEAFF. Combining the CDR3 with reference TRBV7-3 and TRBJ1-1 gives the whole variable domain GAGVSQTPSNKVTEKGKYVELRCDPISGHTALYWYRQSLGQGPEFLIYFQGTGAADDSGLPNDRFFAVRPEGSVSTLKIQRTERGDSAVYLCASSFQGNTEAFFGQGTRLTVV.

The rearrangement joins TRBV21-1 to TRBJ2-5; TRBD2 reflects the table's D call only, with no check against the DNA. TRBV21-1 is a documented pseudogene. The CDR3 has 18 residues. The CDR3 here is CARSLRTSGVPGWETQYF. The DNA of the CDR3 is TGTGCCAGATCTTTGAGGACTAGCGGGGTACCGGGGTGGGAGACCCAGTACTTC.

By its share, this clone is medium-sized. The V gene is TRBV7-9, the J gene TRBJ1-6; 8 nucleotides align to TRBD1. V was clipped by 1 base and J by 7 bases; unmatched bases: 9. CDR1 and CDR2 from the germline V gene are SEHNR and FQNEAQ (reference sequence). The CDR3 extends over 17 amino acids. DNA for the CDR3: TGTGCCAGCAGCTTAGTTCAGGGGGCGCCTAGGAATTCACCCCTCCACTTT. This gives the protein CASSLVQGAPRNSPLHF.

The CDR3 is CASSVSRNGYEQYF. The CDR3 DNA reads as TGTGCCAGCAGTGTTTCTAGGAACGGCTACGAGCAGTACTTC. The chain links TRBV2 to TRBJ2-7, with D uncertain. This CDR3 comprises 14 residues. Germline CDR1 SNHLY, CDR2 FYNNEI. Trimming left V 4 bases short and J 3 bases short, with 13 bases between.

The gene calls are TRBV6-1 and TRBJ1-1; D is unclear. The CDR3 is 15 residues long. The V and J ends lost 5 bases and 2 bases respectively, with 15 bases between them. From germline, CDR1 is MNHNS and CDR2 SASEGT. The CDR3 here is CASSPYGSYNTEAFF. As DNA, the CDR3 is TGTGCCAGCAGTCCCTACGGAAGCTATAACACTGAAGCTTTCTTT.

In DNA, the CDR3 is TGTGCCAGCAGCTTAGGGTTAGGACCAGGCAGGTACTTC. Translated: CASSLGLGPGRYF. The rearrangement links TRBV11-1 to TRBJ2-5, with D unresolved. Germline V gene sequence: CDR1 SGHAT, CDR2 FQDESV (reference sequence). The V gene lost 1 base and the J gene lost 13 bases, with 16 bases spanning the gap. This CDR3 has 13 residues.

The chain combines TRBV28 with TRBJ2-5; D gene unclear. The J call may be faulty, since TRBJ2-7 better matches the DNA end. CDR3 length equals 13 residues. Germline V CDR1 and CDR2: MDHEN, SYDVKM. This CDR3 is CASSNPVPYEQYF. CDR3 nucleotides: TGTGCCAGCAGCAACCCGGTCCCTTACGAGCAGTACTTC.

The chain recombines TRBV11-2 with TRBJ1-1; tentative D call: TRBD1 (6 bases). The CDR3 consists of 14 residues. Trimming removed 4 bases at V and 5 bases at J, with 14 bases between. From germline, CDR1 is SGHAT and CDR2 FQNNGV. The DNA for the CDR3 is TGTGCCAGCAGCTCGCAGGGTAGGGGGACTGAAGCTTTCTTT. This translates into CASSSQGRGTEAFF. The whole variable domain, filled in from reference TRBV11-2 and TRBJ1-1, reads EAGVAQSPRYKIIEKRQSVAFWCNPISGHATLYWYQQILGQGPKLLIQFQNNGVVDDSQLPKDRFSAERLKGVDSTLKIQPAKLEDSAVYLCASSSQGRGTEAFFGQGTRLTVV.

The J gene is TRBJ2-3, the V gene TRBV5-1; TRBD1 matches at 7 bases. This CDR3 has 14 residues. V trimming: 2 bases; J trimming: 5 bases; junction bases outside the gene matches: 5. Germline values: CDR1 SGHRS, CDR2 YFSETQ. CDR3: CASSFGQVGDTQYF. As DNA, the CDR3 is TGCGCCAGCAGCTTCGGACAGGTTGGAGATACGCAGTATTTT. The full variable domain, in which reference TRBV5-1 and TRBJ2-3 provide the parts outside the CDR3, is KAGVTQTPRYLIKTRGQQVTLSCSPISGHRSVSWYQQTPGQGLQFLFEYFSETQRNKGNFPGRFSGRQFSNSRSEMNVSTLELGDSALYLCASSFGQVGDTQYFGPGTRLTVL.

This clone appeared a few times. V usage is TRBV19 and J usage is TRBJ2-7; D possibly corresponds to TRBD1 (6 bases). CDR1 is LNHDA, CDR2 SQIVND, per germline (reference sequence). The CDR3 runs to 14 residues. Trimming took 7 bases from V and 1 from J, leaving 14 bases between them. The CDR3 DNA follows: TGTGCCAGTAAGGAGACGACAGGTTCCTACGAGCAGTACTTC. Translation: CASKETTGSYEQYF.

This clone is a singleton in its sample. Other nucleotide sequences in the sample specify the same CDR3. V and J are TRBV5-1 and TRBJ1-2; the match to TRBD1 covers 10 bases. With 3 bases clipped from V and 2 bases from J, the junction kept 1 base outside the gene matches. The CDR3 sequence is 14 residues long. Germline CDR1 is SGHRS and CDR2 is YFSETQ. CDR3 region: CASSSGQGNYGYTF. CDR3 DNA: TGCGCCAGCAGCTCGGGACAGGGGAACTATGGCTACACCTTC. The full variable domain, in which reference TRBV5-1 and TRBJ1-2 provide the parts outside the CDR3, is KAGVTQTPRYLIKTRGQQVTLSCSPISGHRSVSWYQQTPGQGLQFLFEYFSETQRNKGNFPGRFSGRQFSNSRSEMNVSTLELGDSALYLCASSSGQGNYGYTFGSGTRLTVV.

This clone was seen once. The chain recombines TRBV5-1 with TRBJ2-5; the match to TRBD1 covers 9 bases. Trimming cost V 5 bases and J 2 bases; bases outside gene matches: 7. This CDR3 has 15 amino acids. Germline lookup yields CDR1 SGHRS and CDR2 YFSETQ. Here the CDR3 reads CASRRSTGGQETQYF. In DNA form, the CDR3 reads TGCGCCAGCAGGAGGTCGACAGGGGGGCAAGAGACCCAGTACTTC.

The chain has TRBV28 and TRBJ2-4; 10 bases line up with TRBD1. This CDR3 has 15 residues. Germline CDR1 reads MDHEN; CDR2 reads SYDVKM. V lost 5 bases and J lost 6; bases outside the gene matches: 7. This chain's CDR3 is CASSPRQGAPNIQYF. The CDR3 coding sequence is TGTGCCAGCAGTCCTCGACAGGGGGCGCCAAACATTCAGTACTTC. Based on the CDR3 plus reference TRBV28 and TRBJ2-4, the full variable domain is DVKVTQSSRYLVKRTGEKVFLECVQDMDHENMFWYRQDPGLGLRLIYFSYDVKMKEKGDIPEGYSVSREKKERFSLILESASTNQTSMYLCASSPRQGAPNIQYFGAGTRLSVL.

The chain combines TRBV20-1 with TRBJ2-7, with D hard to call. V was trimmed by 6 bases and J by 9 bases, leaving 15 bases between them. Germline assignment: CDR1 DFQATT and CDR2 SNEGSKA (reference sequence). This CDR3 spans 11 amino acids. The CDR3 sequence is CSARRMEMQYF. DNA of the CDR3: TGCAGTGCCAGAAGAATGGAAATGCAGTACTTC.

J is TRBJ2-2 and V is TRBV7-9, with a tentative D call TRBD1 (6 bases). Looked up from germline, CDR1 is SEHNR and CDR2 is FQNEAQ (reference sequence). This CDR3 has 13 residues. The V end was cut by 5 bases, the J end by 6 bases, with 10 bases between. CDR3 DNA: TGTGCCAGCAGCACCCACAGGGCCGGGGAGCTGTTTTTT. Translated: CASSTHRAGELFF.

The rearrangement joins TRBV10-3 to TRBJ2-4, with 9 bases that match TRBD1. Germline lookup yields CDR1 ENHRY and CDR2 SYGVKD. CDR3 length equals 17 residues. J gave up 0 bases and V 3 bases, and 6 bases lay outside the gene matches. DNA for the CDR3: TGTGCCATCAGTGAAAAGGGGGACAGGGAAGCCAAAAACATTCAGTACTTC. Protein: CAISEKGDREAKNIQYF.

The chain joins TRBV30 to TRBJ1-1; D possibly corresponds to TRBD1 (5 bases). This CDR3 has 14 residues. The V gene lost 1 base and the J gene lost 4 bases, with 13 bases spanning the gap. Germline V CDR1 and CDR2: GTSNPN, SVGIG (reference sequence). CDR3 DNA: TGTGCCTGGAGTGGATCGGGGGGTCGCACTGAAGCTTTCTTT. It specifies CAWSGSGGRTEAFF.

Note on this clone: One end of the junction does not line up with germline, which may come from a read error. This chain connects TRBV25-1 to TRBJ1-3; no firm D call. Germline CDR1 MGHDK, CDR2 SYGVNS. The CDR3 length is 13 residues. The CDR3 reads CASSEPASPLRHF. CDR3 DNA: TGTGCCAGCAGTGAACCGGCCTCCCCTCTAAGACATTTT.

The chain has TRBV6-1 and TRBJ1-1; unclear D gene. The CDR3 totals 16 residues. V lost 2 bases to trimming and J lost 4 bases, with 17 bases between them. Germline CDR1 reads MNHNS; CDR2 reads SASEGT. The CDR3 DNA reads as TGTGCCAGCAGTGAATCTCTCGGTACAGCGAGCACTGAAGCTTTCTTT. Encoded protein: CASSESLGTASTEAFF.

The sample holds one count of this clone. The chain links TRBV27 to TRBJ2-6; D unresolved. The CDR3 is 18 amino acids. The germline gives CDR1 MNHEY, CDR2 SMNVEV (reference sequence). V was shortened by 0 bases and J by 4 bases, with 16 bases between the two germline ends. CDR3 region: CASSLSSNRAYGANVLTF. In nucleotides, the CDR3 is TGTGCCAGCAGTTTATCCTCTAATAGGGCTTACGGGGCCAACGTCCTGACTTTC.

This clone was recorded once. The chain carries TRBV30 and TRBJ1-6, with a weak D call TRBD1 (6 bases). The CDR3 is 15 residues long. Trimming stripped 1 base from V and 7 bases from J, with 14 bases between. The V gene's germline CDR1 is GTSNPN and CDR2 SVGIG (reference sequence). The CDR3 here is CAWSALTGNNSPLHF. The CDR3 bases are TGTGCCTGGAGTGCACTAACAGGGAACAATTCACCCCTCCACTTT.

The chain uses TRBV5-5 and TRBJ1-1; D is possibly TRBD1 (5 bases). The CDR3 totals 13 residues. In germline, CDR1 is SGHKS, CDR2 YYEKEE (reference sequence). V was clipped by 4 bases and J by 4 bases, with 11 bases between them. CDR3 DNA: TGTGCCAGCAGCGTGGGGGGGAGCACTGAAGCTTTCTTT. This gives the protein CASSVGGSTEAFF.

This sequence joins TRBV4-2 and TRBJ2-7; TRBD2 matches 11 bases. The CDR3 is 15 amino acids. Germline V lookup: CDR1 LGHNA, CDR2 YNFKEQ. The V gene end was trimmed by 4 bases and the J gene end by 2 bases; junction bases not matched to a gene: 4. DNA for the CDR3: TGTGCCAGCAGCCTAGCGGGGGGGATAACCTACGAGCAGTACTTC. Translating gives CASSLAGGITYEQYF.

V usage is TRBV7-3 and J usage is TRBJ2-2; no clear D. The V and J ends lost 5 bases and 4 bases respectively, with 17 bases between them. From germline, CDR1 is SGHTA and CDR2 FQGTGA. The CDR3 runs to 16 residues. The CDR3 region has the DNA TGTGCCAGCAGCCTAATGAGCCCCTTGGGCACCGGGGAGCTGTTTTTT. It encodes CASSLMSPLGTGELFF. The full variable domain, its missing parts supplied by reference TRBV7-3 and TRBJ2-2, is GAGVSQTPSNKVTEKGKYVELRCDPISGHTALYWYRQSLGQGPEFLIYFQGTGAADDSGLPNDRFFAVRPEGSVSTLKIQRTERGDSAVYLCASSLMSPLGTGELFFGEGSRLTVL.

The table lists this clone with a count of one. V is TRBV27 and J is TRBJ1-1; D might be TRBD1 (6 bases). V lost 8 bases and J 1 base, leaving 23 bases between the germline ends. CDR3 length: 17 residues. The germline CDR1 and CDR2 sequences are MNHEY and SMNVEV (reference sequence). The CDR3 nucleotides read TGTGCCAGCCAGAGTTTCGTTCAACAGGGAAAGAACACTGAAGCTTTCTTT. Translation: CASQSFVQQGKNTEAFF.

The CDR3 nucleotides read TGTGCCAGCAGTACCACTAACTATGGCTACACCTTC. Translation: CASSTTNYGYTF. V is TRBV28 and J is TRBJ1-2; the D is unclear. The CDR3 extends over 12 amino acids. V gave up 5 bases and J gave up 0 bases, with 4 bases separating them. Germline V gene sequence: CDR1 MDHEN, CDR2 SYDVKM.